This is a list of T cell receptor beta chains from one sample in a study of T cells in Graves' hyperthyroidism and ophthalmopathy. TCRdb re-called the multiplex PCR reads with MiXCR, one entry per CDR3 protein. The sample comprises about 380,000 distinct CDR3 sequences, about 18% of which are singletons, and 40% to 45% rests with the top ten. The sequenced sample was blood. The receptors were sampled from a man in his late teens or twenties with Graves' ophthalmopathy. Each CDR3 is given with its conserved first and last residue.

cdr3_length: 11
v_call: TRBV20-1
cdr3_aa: CSALTENTQYF

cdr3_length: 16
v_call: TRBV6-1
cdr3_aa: CASGTSGGATYNEQFF

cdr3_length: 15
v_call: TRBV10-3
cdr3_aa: CAISGPAANTGELFF

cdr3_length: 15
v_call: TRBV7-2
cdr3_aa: CASSFNRGILQPQHF

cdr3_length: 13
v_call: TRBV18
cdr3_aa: CASSKGTQETQYF

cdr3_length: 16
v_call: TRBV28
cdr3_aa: CASSPGLAGSQVTQYF

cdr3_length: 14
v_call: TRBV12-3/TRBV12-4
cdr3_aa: CASSFSGGGKTQYF

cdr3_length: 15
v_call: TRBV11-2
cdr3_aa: CASSPGTGRGDEQYF

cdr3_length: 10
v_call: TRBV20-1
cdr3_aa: CSARQETQYF

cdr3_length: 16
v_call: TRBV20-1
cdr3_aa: CSARVEPGGKNTEAFF

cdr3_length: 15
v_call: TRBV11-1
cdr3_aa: CASSLAGGGRPEAFF

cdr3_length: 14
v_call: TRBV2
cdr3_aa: CASKYAGGKNIQYF

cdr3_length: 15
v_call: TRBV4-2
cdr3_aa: CASSPDPGQTYEQYF

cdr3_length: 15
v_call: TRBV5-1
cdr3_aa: CASSLGDRDPNEQFF

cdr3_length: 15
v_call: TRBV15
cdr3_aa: CATSPGGQGDQPQHF

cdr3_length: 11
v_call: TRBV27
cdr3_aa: CASSDSNEQYF

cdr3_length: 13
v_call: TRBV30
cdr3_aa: CAWSEQGYDEAFF

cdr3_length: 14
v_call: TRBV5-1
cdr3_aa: CASSPGQGADGYTF

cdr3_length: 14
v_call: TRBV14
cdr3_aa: CASSQAPGANVLTF

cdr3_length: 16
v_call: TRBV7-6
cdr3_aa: CASGKLAGGFTDTQYF

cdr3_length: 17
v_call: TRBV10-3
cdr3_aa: CAISEPLYNTYNSPLHF

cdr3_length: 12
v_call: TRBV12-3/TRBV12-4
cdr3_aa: CASSARGYGYTF

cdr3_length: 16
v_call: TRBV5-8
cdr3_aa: CASSLRQGGSTDTQYF

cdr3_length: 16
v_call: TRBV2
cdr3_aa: CANSYSTPGQGYEQYF

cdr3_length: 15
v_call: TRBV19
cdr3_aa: CASSIVPGNTGELFF

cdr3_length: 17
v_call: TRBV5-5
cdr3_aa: CASSLGTVAGSSYEQYF

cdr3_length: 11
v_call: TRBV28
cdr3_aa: CASSPKNIQYF

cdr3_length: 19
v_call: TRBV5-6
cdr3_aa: CASSLVPGDIFYSNQPQHF

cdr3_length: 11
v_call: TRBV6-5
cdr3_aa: CASSYGYEQFF

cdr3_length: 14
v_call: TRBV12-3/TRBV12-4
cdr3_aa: CASSARSGDSEAFF

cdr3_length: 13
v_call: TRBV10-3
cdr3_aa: CAVEGKSSYEQYF

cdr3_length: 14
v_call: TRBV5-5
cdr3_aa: CAGSLSGASDTQYF

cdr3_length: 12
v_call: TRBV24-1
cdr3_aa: CATRDRRREQYF

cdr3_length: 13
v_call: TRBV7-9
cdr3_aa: CASSGFVAEGYTF

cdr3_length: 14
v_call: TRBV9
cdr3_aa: CASSPSSGSYGYTF

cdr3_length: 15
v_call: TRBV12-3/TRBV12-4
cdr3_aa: CASSLVARATYEQYF

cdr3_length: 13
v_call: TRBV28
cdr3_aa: CASSLLHKGPQHF